The 26 T cell receptor beta chains given below trace back to one sample, sequenced in a study of blood T cell repertoires in COVID-19. Here immunoSEQ multiplex PCR was the method, and the copy in TCRdb shows in-frame clones only, minus some. Among 240,000 or so clones listed, roughly 80% were seen once. The sequenced sample consisted of peripheral blood. The receptors here all came from a woman between 18 and 29 years old with acute or convalescent COVID-19.

The chain joins TRBV7-3 to TRBJ2-3; TRBD1 matches 9 bases. This CDR3 comprises 15 residues. CDR1 SGHTA and CDR2 FQGTGA come from the germline V gene. J lost 3 bases, V lost 3 bases, and 4 bases had no gene match. The CDR3 here is CASSFAGQGTDTQYF. Here the CDR3 DNA reads TGTGCCAGCAGCTTTGCTGGACAGGGGACAGATACGCAGTATTTT.

The chain is built from TRBV28 and TRBJ1-4; D gene uncertain. Trimming pared 5 bases from V and 8 bases from J, leaving 18 bases between. CDR1 and CDR2 (germline): MDHEN, SYDVKM. There are 15 residues in the CDR3. The CDR3 region is CASSPPTLGWEKLFF. The CDR3 DNA is TGTGCCAGCAGTCCACCGACCCTAGGATGGGAAAAACTGTTTTTT.

The J gene is TRBJ2-1, the V gene TRBV7-9, with D possibly being TRBD2 (6 bases). There are 14 residues in the CDR3. Trimming shortened V by 2 bases and J by 4 bases, and 9 bases separated the two germline ends. Germline V gene sequence: CDR1 SEHNR, CDR2 FQNEAQ (reference sequence). Here the CDR3 reads CASSLRAGYNEQFF. CDR3 DNA: TGTGCCAGCAGCTTAAGGGCGGGGTACAATGAGCAGTTCTTC.

The chain combines TRBV13 with TRBJ2-2; D may be TRBD2 (6 bases). This CDR3 has 17 residues. Trimming took off 1 base at V and 7 bases at J, with 19 bases between the two ends. Germline V gene data show CDR1 as PRHDT and CDR2 as FYEKMQ (reference sequence). CDR3 bases: TGTGCCAGCAGCTTAGTCGCCGGACGGGAGTGGAACGGGGAGCTGTTTTTT. Amino acids: CASSLVAGREWNGELFF.

The genes are TRBV25-1 and TRBJ2-2; D uncertain. The ends were cut back, 0 bases at V and 2 bases at J, with 13 bases in the middle. The CDR3 spans 17 residues. CDR1 is MGHDK and CDR2 is SYGVNS in the germline V gene. The CDR3 loop reads CASSEYLVLLNTGELFF. In DNA form, the CDR3 reads TGTGCCAGCAGTGAATACCTTGTACTACTTAACACCGGGGAGCTGTTTTTT.

The rearrangement links TRBV9 to TRBJ2-5, with D possibly being TRBD2 (6 bases). Germline V gene data show CDR1 as SGDLS and CDR2 as YYNGEE. There are 14 residues in the CDR3. V was clipped by 0 bases and J by 3 bases, with 9 bases between them. CDR3 residues: CASSVGGLEETQYF. Written as DNA, the CDR3 is TGTGCCAGCAGCGTAGGGGGACTGGAAGAGACCCAGTACTTC.

The chain is built from TRBV10-1 and TRBJ1-6, with D possibly TRBD1 on 6 matching bases. The CDR3 is 16 amino acids. Germline V gene lookup returns CDR1 WNHNN and CDR2 SYGVQD (reference sequence). V was clipped by 6 bases and J by 9 bases, with 21 bases between them. In DNA form, the CDR3 reads TGCGCCAGCAGAGGGGATTACAGGGCTCGAAGTTCACCCCTCCACTTT. The encoded protein is CASRGDYRARSSPLHF.

J is TRBJ2-7 and V is TRBV7-2, with a weak D call TRBD2 (5 bases). The V end was cut by 5 bases, the J end by 3 bases, with 26 bases between. Per the germline V gene, CDR1 is SGHTA and CDR2 is FQGNSA. The CDR3 has 18 residues. For the CDR3, the DNA is TGTGCCAGCAGCCCCCGTCGAGGGATTCGGCTAATGAACTACGAGCAGTACTTC. It specifies CASSPRRGIRLMNYEQYF.

The V and J genes are TRBV9 and TRBJ1-1; TRBD1 agrees at 7 bases. With V trimmed by 3 bases and J by 10 bases, 9 bases remained unmatched. The CDR3 sequence is 13 residues long. The germline V gene has CDR1 SGDLS and CDR2 YYNGEE. The CDR3 DNA follows: TGTGCCAGCAGCGGGGGGACAGCGGCTCGAGCTTTCTTT. Protein: CASSGGTAARAFF.

This clone was detected only a few times. In DNA, the CDR3 is TGTGCCAGCAGCTCGGCCGTCCGGGAGGGCTCTCACGAGCAGTACTTC. Protein sequence: CASSSAVREGSHEQYF. V is TRBV5-6 and J is TRBJ2-7, with TRBD2 matching 8 bases. CDR3 size: 16 residues. Germline V gene lookup returns CDR1 SGHDT and CDR2 YYEEEE. The V and J ends lost 3 bases and 5 bases, in that order; junction bases with no gene match: 13.

The rearrangement links TRBV13 to TRBJ2-3, with 14 bases lining up with TRBD2. Trimming removed 4 bases from V and 0 bases from J; junction bases left unmatched: 12. Germline V gene sequence: CDR1 PRHDT, CDR2 FYEKMQ (reference sequence). The CDR3 extends over 20 amino acids. The CDR3 sequence: CASSSRTGGTSGRSTDTQYF. CDR3 coding DNA: TGTGCCAGCAGCTCCCGGACAGGGGGGACTAGCGGGAGAAGCACAGATACGCAGTATTTT.

On this clone itself: With a much larger clone just one base away, this may be a read error. V usage is TRBV5-4 and J usage is TRBJ2-7; weak D call: TRBD2 (5 bases). Trimming took 3 bases from V and 0 from J, leaving 13 bases between them. The CDR3 has 15 residues. The germline gives CDR1 SGHNT, CDR2 YYREEE (reference sequence). The CDR3 loop reads CASSSSGARSYEQYF. In DNA, the CDR3 is TGTGCCAGCAGCTCAAGCGGAGCCCGCTCCTACGAGCAGTACTTC. Complete variable domain (other parts from reference TRBV5-4 and TRBJ2-7): ETGVTQSPTHLIKTRGQQVTLRCSSQSGHNTVSWYQQALGQGPQFIFQYYREEENGRGNFPPRFSGLQFPNYSSELNVNALELDDSALYLCASSSSGARSYEQYFGPGTRLTVT.

V usage is TRBV7-2 and J usage is TRBJ1-4; possible D gene TRBD1, 5 bases. This CDR3 region has 13 residues. Germline values: CDR1 SGHTA, CDR2 FQGNSA. The V and J ends lost 5 bases and 8 bases respectively, with 12 bases between them. The CDR3 nucleotides are TGTGCCAGCAGCCCGGGACGGGAGGAAAAACTGTTTTTT. This sequence encodes CASSPGREEKLFF.

In DNA, the CDR3 is TGTGCCAGCAGCCAAGGGGCACGGCTTAATGAAAAACTGTTTTTT. This codes for CASSQGARLNEKLFF. The chain joins TRBV14 to TRBJ1-4; no firm D call. Germline-derived CDR1 and CDR2 are SGHDN and FVKESK. The CDR3 length is 15 residues. V lost 1 base and J 4 bases, leaving 10 bases between the germline ends.

This chain joins TRBV5-1 and TRBJ1-5; no reliable D call. V lost 5 bases and J 1 base, leaving 13 bases between the germline ends. Germline V gene sequence: CDR1 SGHRS, CDR2 YFSETQ. This CDR3 contains 15 residues. CDR3 in DNA: TGCGCCAGCAGTTGGTACTCCGGGAGCAATCAGCCCCAGCATTTT. This codes for CASSWYSGSNQPQHF.

Only one count was recorded for this clone. The chain employs TRBV5-5 and TRBJ2-3; TRBD2 might be the D (5 bases). Trimming cost V 4 bases and J 3 bases, with 9 bases left between them. This CDR3 contains 13 residues. Germline V gene data show CDR1 as SGHKS and CDR2 as YYEKEE (reference sequence). The CDR3 nucleotides are TGTGCCAGCAGCCCGGCGGGTACAGATACGCAGTATTTT. Amino acids: CASSPAGTDTQYF.

The chain employs TRBV6-5 and TRBJ2-5; 9 positions match TRBD1. CDR1 and CDR2 from the germline V gene are MNHEY and SVGAGI. This CDR3 is built from 12 residues. Unmatched junction bases numbered 1, after V lost 7 bases and J lost 4 bases. The chain's CDR3 is CASKGQGETQYF. CDR3 in DNA: TGTGCCAGCAAGGGACAGGGAGAGACCCAGTACTTC.

The genes are TRBV14 and TRBJ2-7; the match to TRBD1 covers 9 bases. CDR3 length equals 14 residues. Germline CDR1 and CDR2: SGHDN and FVKESK. With 4 bases clipped from V and 3 bases from J, the junction kept 4 bases outside the gene matches. The CDR3 loop reads CASSRRDRDYEQYF. Written as DNA, the CDR3 is TGTGCCAGCAGCCGCCGGGACAGGGACTACGAGCAGTACTTC.

This sequence joins TRBV3-1 (or the pseudogene TRBV3-2) and TRBJ1-1; D not certain. The CDR3 has 16 residues. The V and J ends lost 0 bases and 1 base respectively, with 12 bases between them. The germline gives CDR1 LGHDT, CDR2 YNNKEL (reference sequence). The CDR3, as DNA: TGTGCCAGCAGCCAAGATCTTGGCCAGAAGAACACTGAAGCTTTCTTT. The encoded protein is CASSQDLGQKNTEAFF.

The chain combines TRBV28 with TRBJ2-5; D may be TRBD1 (5 bases). Trimming left V 2 bases short and J 5 bases short, with 18 bases between. The CDR3 spans 16 residues. The germline gives CDR1 MDHEN, CDR2 SYDVKM. CDR3 sequence: CASSLAAGSTMETQYF. The DNA of the CDR3 is TGTGCCAGCAGTTTAGCGGCAGGGTCGACAATGGAGACCCAGTACTTC. Full variable domain (outside the CDR3, taken from reference TRBV28 and TRBJ2-5): DVKVTQSSRYLVKRTGEKVFLECVQDMDHENMFWYRQDPGLGLRLIYFSYDVKMKEKGDIPEGYSVSREKKERFSLILESASTNQTSMYLCASSLAAGSTMETQYFGPGTRLLVL.

The chain combines TRBV10-3 with TRBJ1-1, with D tentatively TRBD1 (6 bases). In germline, CDR1 is ENHRY, CDR2 SYGVKD. This CDR3 comprises 15 residues. V was shortened by 10 bases and J by 0 bases, with 18 bases between the two germline ends. CDR3 bases: TGTGCCACACAAAAAGAACAGGGACTGAACACTGAAGCTTTCTTT. Encoded protein: CATQKEQGLNTEAFF.

This clone was counted between two and nine times. CDR3 amino acids: CASSLDNRRADTQYF. CDR3 nucleotides: TGTGCCAGCAGCTTAGATAACAGGAGAGCAGATACGCAGTATTTT. The J gene is TRBJ2-3, the V gene TRBV7-9; a weak D match, TRBD1 (5 bases). This CDR3 region has 15 residues. The V gene lost 1 base and the J gene lost 4 bases, with 12 bases spanning the gap. Germline CDR1 and CDR2: SEHNR and FQNEAQ (reference sequence).

The chain combines TRBV2 with TRBJ1-2; 7 nucleotides line up with TRBD1. This CDR3 has 15 amino acids. Germline CDR1 is SNHLY and CDR2 is FYNNEI. V shed 1 base, J shed 0 bases, and the junction held 2 bases outside the gene matches. The CDR3 DNA sequence: TGTGCCAGCAGTGAAGGGACAGGTACTAACTATGGCTACACCTTC. Amino acid sequence: CASSEGTGTNYGYTF. Variable domain in full (rest from reference TRBV2 and TRBJ1-2): EPEVTQTPSHQVTQMGQEVILRCVPISNHLYFYWYRQILGQKVEFLVSFYNNEISEKSEIFDDQFSVERPDGSNFTLKIRSTKLEDSAMYFCASSEGTGTNYGYTFGSGTRLTVV.

The J gene is TRBJ2-5, the V gene TRBV5-1; 13 nucleotides align to TRBD2. The CDR3 has 14 amino acids. Trimming at V came to 8 bases and at J to 1 base, leaving 2 bases not matched to a gene. Germline lookup yields CDR1 SGHRS and CDR2 YFSETQ. The CDR3 coding sequence is TGCGCCAGTACTAGCGGGAGGGTCCAAGAGACCCAGTACTTC. This sequence encodes CASTSGRVQETQYF.

V gene TRBV3-1 (or the pseudogene TRBV3-2) combines with J gene TRBJ2-7, with unresolved D. This CDR3 region has 14 residues. V dropped 4 bases and J dropped 4 bases, with 14 bases sitting between them. Germline CDR1 and CDR2: LGHDT and YNNKEL (reference sequence). CDR3 sequence: CASSPLSSWYEQYF. In DNA form, the CDR3 reads TGTGCCAGCAGCCCCCTGAGTTCGTGGTACGAGCAGTACTTC.

The chain has TRBV30 and TRBJ1-2, with 9 bases aligning to TRBD1. Germline assignment: CDR1 GTSNPN and CDR2 SVGIG (reference sequence). There are 14 residues in the CDR3. V dropped 2 bases and J dropped 4; count of bases not matched to a gene: 5. The CDR3 loop is CAWSRGQGGYGYTF. For the CDR3, the DNA is TGTGCCTGGAGTAGGGGACAGGGCGGCTATGGCTACACCTTC.